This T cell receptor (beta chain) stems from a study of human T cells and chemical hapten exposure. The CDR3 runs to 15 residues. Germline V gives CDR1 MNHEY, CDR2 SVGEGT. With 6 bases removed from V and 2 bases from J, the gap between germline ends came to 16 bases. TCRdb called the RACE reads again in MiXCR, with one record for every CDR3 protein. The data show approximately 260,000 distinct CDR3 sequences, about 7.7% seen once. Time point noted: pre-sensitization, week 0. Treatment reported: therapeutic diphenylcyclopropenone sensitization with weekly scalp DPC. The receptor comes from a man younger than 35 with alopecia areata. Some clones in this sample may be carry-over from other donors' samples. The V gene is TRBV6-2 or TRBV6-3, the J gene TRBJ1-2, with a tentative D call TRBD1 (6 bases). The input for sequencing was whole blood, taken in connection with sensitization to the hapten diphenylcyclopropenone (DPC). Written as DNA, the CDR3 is TGTGCCAGCAGCAAAACCACGGACAGAAACTATGGCTACACCTTC. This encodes CASSKTTDRNYGYTF.